What follows are 5 T cell receptor beta chains derived from one specimen sequenced in a study of blood T cells in healthy people across ages. Combining a sample-barcoded 5' primer with a J-beta primer mix, a second PCR ran for about 7 to 12 cycles. TCRdb reanalysed the 5' RACE reads using MiXCR and keeps one entry per CDR3 protein. This table holds about a million distinct CDR3 sequences, 48% found once. The specimen sequenced was blood. The receptors stem from a man younger than 40 in good health.

This clonotype was seen a handful of times. The gene calls are TRBV7-2 and TRBJ2-5; 7 positions match TRBD1. Per germline, CDR1 SGHTA and CDR2 FQGNSA. There are 14 residues in the CDR3. With 5 bases clipped from V and 5 bases from J, the junction kept 8 bases outside the gene matches. The CDR3 is CASSTTGFRETQYF. The DNA of the CDR3 is TGTGCCAGCAGCACGACAGGGTTTCGGGAGACCCAGTACTTC.

This clonotype has a single count. The rearrangement joins TRBV9 to TRBJ2-7, with D perhaps assigned TRBD1 or TRBD2 (5 bases each). Trimming shortened V by 0 bases and J by 5 bases, and 15 bases separated the two germline ends. The germline V gene has CDR1 SGDLS and CDR2 YYNGEE. The CDR3 sequence is 15 residues long. CDR3 sequence reads: CASSVGQLMGDEQYF. Written as DNA, the CDR3 is TGTGCCAGCAGCGTAGGGCAGCTCATGGGGGACGAGCAGTACTTC.

The CDR3 spells CASRPGTGREKLFF. The CDR3 DNA is TGCGCCAGCAGACCCGGGACAGGCAGAGAAAAACTGTTTTTT. V usage is TRBV5-1 and J usage is TRBJ1-4; 8 nucleotides agree with TRBD1. This CDR3 region has 14 residues. Trimming cost V 5 bases and J 8 bases; bases outside gene matches: 8. Germline assignment: CDR1 SGHRS and CDR2 YFSETQ.

V is TRBV7-8 and J is TRBJ1-2, with 7 bases that match TRBD1. Trimming took 1 base from V and 2 from J; bases not matched to a gene: 7. This CDR3 spans 16 amino acids. Germline V gene data show CDR1 as SGHVS and CDR2 as FQNEAQ. The DNA of the CDR3 is TGTGCCAGCAGCTTAGGGGTCAGGGGGATGAACTATGGCTACACCTTC. Residues: CASSLGVRGMNYGYTF. Full variable domain (remainder filled in from reference TRBV7-8 and TRBJ1-2): GAGVSQSPRYKVAKRGQDVALRCDPISGHVSLFWYQQALGQGPEFLTYFQNEAQLDKSGLPSDRFFAERPEGSVSTLKIQRTQQEDSAVYLCASSLGVRGMNYGYTFGSGTRLTVV.

A remark on this clonotype: Compared with germline, one end of the junction differs, possibly owing to a read error. The chain links TRBV7-2 to TRBJ2-2; TRBD2 matches at 12 bases. CDR3 length equals 17 residues. The germline CDR1 and CDR2 sequences are SGHTA and FQGNSA. In DNA, the CDR3 is TGCGCCAGCAGCCAACCTAGCGGGGGGGCATACACCGGGGAGCTGTTTTTT. Residues: CASSQPSGGAYTGELFF. The variable domain in full, with the rest retrieved from reference TRBV7-2 and TRBJ2-2, is GAGVSQSPSNKVTEKGKDVELRCDPISGHTALYWYRQSLGQGLEFLIYFQGNSAPDKSGLPSDRFSAERTGGSVSTLTIQRTQQEDSAVYLCASSQPSGGAYTGELFFGEGSRLTVL.